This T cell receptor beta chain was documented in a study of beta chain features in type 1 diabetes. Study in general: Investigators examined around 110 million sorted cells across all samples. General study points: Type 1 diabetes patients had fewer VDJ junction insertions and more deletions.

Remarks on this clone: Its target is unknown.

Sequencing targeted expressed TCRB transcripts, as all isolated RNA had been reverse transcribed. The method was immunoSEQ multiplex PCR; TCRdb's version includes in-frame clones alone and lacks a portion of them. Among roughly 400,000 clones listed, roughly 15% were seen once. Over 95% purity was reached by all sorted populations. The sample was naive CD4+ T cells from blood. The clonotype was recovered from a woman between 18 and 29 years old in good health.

The CDR3 coding sequence is TGTGCCAGCAGCCGCGGGACCGGCACGTACAATGAGCAGTTCTTC. Its translation: CASSRGTGTYNEQFF. J is TRBJ2-1 and V is TRBV6-5, with a possible D match to TRBD2 (6 bases). V was shortened by 6 bases and J by 4 bases, with 16 bases between the two germline ends. This CDR3 is 15 amino acids long. Germline assignment: CDR1 MNHEY and CDR2 SVGAGI.